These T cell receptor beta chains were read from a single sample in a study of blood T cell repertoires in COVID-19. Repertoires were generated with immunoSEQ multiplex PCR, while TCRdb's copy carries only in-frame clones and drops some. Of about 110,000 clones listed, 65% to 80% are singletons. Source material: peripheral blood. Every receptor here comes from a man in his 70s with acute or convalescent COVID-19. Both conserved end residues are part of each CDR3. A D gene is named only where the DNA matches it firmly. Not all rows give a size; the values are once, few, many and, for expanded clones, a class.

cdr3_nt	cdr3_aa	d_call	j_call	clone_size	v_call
TGTGCCAGCAGCCCCCGACCAGGGAACACTGAAGCTTTCTTT	CASSPRPGNTEAFF	.	TRBJ1-1	.	TRBV9
TGTGCCAGCAGTTCCAGAAGTGGGGGGGCTAACTATGGCTACACCTTC	CASSSRSGGANYGYTF	.	TRBJ1-2	.	TRBV6-5
TGTGCCATCAGTGAGTCGCCAAGAGGCGACGAGCAGTACTTC	CAISESPRGDEQYF	.	TRBJ2-7	few	TRBV10-3
TGTGCCAGCAGCCAAAGGGAGCTTTGGGCAGGGGGCGCAGGTCCTGAAGCTTTCTTT	CASSQRELWAGGAGPEAFF	TRBD1	TRBJ1-1	.	TRBV3-1/TRBV3-2
TGTGCCAGCAGTCCCCTGGTGGGGGGGCTCGAGGACAAAAACATTCAGTACTTC	CASSPLVGGLEDKNIQYF	.	TRBJ2-4	.	TRBV27
TGTGCCAGCAGTGCAGCGGGACAGGGTGGATACGAGCAGTACTTC	CASSAAGQGGYEQYF	TRBD1	TRBJ2-7	.	TRBV27
TGTGCCAGCAGCCTCCAGGGTACCGATCAGCCCCAGCATTTT	CASSLQGTDQPQHF	.	TRBJ1-5	.	TRBV16
TGTGCCACCAGTTCATCCCGCAGTGAAGCTTTCTTT	CATSSSRSEAFF	.	TRBJ1-1	.	TRBV15
TGTGCCAGCCTTACCTCGGACGGACTAAGCAATCAGCCCCAGCATTTT	CASLTSDGLSNQPQHF	.	TRBJ1-5	.	TRBV19
TGTGCCAGCAGCTTGGGACTAGGCGGCTACGAGCAGTACTTC	CASSLGLGGYEQYF	TRBD2	TRBJ2-7	few	TRBV7-8
TGTGCCAGCAGCTTAGATCAGGGGGCTAGGACCGGGGAGCTGTTTTTT	CASSLDQGARTGELFF	TRBD1	TRBJ2-2	.	TRBV11-2
TGTGCCAGCAGCTCCGACAATGAGCAGTTCTTC	CASSSDNEQFF	.	TRBJ2-1	few	TRBV11-3
TGTGCCAGCAGTGGATCCCAGGGACAGCCCCAGCATTTT	CASSGSQGQPQHF	.	TRBJ1-5	.	TRBV12-3/TRBV12-4
TGTGCCAGCAGTTACGACGGGGGGCCTGGTCCTGAGCAGTTCTTC	CASSYDGGPGPEQFF	.	TRBJ2-1	.	TRBV6-5
TGTGCCAGCAGCCTCGGCTCCTACAATGAGCAGTTCTTC	CASSLGSYNEQFF	.	TRBJ2-1	.	TRBV5-5
TGTGCCAGCAGCTTAAAGCGGGGCGAGCAGTACTTC	CASSLKRGEQYF	TRBD2	TRBJ2-7	.	TRBV7-3
TGTGCCACCAGTGATCTGACAACTCACGGAAACACCATATATTTT	CATSDLTTHGNTIYF	.	TRBJ1-3	.	TRBV24-1
TGCGCCAGCAGTGACGGGACAGGAGTTAACGAGCAGTACTTC	CASSDGTGVNEQYF	TRBD1	TRBJ2-7	.	TRBV10-1
TGCGCCAGCAGCCCACTAGCGGGGGAACGAGGTGAGCAGTTCTTC	CASSPLAGERGEQFF	TRBD2	TRBJ2-1	.	TRBV5-1
TGCAGTGCTAGTCCTATAATCTCGGCCGCCGGGGCTTTCTTT	CSASPIISAAGAFF	.	TRBJ1-1	once	TRBV20-1
TGTGCCAGCAGCCAAGATCTTATCAGGGCAGATACGCAGTATTTT	CASSQDLIRADTQYF	.	TRBJ2-3	few	TRBV14
TGTGCCAGCAGTGAAAGACTAGCGGGGCGTGAGACCCAGTACTTC	CASSERLAGRETQYF	TRBD2	TRBJ2-5	.	TRBV2
TGTGCCAGCAGCCCGGGGTCCCTCTTCTTCTATGGCTACACCTTC	CASSPGSLFFYGYTF	.	TRBJ1-2	.	TRBV11-2
TGTGCCAGCAGCCAGACAGGGACTGATGGCTACACCTTC	CASSQTGTDGYTF	TRBD1	TRBJ1-2	.	TRBV5-4
TGCGCCAGCAGCTCGGGACTAGCGGGGGGGGCCCCTGGCACAGATACGCAGTATTTT	CASSSGLAGGAPGTDTQYF	TRBD2	TRBJ2-3	.	TRBV5-1
TGTGCCAGCAGCTTTAGAGGCCCCCAGCGGGGGGACACCGGGGAGCTGTTTTTT	CASSFRGPQRGDTGELFF	TRBD2	TRBJ2-2	.	TRBV7-9